The 27 T cell receptor beta chains below were found in one sample sequenced in a study of cytomegalovirus exposure and HLA in healthy donors. PCR primers comprised 60 Vbeta and 13 Jbeta primers. TCRdb's table, derived via immunoSEQ multiplex PCR, lists solely in-frame clones and lacks some. The sample has roughly 180,000 clones; about 9% are singletons. The sequenced sample consisted of PBMCs. The receptors here all came from a woman between 25 and 40 years old in good health and CMV-seropositive.

This sequence joins TRBV27 and TRBJ2-7, with 10 nucleotides matching TRBD2. The J segment lost 8 bases and the V segment lost 0 bases, leaving 22 bases of the junction unmatched. CDR1 and CDR2 (germline): MNHEY, SMNVEV (reference sequence). This CDR3 is built from 20 residues. CDR3 nucleotides: TGTGCCAGCAGTTTATCGCGGACTAGCGGCCCGCGGCTCCTTAGCGCCCAGCAGTACTTC. Amino acid sequence: CASSLSRTSGPRLLSAQQYF.

The V and J genes are TRBV5-6 and TRBJ1-3; unclear D gene. The CDR3 loop spans 12 amino acids. V was cut by 5 bases and J by 6 bases, with 9 bases left in between. The V gene's germline CDR1 is SGHDT and CDR2 YYEEEE. In DNA, the CDR3 is TGTGCCAGCAGTCAGTATCTAAACACCATATATTTT. This translates into CASSQYLNTIYF.

The rearrangement joins TRBV19 to TRBJ1-2, with 7 bases aligning to TRBD1. This CDR3 region has 14 residues. Germline V gives CDR1 LNHDA, CDR2 SQIVND (reference sequence). J gave up 2 bases and V 8 bases, and 8 bases lay outside the gene matches. The CDR3 coding sequence is TGTGCCAGTTCCTTCTCAGGGGGGAACTATGGCTACACCTTC. Translating gives CASSFSGGNYGYTF.

CDR3 in DNA: TGTGCCAGCAGCCCTAGACAGGGAATCAATCAGCCCCAGCATTTT. It encodes CASSPRQGINQPQHF. The chain couples TRBV6-4 to TRBJ1-5, with TRBD1 identical over 7 bases. Germline V lookup: CDR1 MRHNA, CDR2 SNTAGT. Trimming at V came to 6 bases and at J to 3 bases, leaving 8 bases not matched to a gene. This CDR3 contains 15 residues.

This sequence joins TRBV6-5 and TRBJ1-3; D might be TRBD1 (6 bases). Germline CDR1 and CDR2: MNHEY and SVGAGI. The CDR3 has 15 residues. V gave up 5 bases and J gave up 2 bases, with 13 bases separating them. CDR3 DNA sequence: TGTGCCAGCAGTGCGCAGGGACACCCTGGAAACACCATATATTTT. Encoded protein: CASSAQGHPGNTIYF.

This clone came up a few times. The genes are TRBV4-1 and TRBJ1-3, with a weak D call TRBD1 (5 bases). The CDR3 length is 15 residues. V lost 4 bases and J lost 4, with 14 bases in between. Germline V gene data show CDR1 as MGHRA and CDR2 as YSYEKL. As DNA, the CDR3 is TGCGCCAGCAGCCTACAAGACTCAGGGGGAAACACCATATATTTT. It translates to CASSLQDSGGNTIYF.

This clone was observed a handful of times. The V and J genes are TRBV6-6 and TRBJ1-4, with a weak D call TRBD1 (5 bases). Looked up from germline, CDR1 is MNHNY and CDR2 is SVGAGI (reference sequence). The V and J ends lost 0 bases and 8 bases respectively, with 7 bases between them. This CDR3 contains 13 residues. CDR3 bases: TGTGCCAGCAGTTACTCGGCAGGGGAAAAACTGTTTTTT. It is translated as CASSYSAGEKLFF.

Only a few counts were recorded for this clone. The chain has TRBV21-1 and TRBJ2-3; the table's D call, TRBD1, has no DNA check behind it. TRBV21-1 is tagged as a pseudogene. The CDR3 sequence is 15 residues long. CDR3 sequence reads: CASLIYGHYTDTQYF. CDR3 nucleotides: TGTGCCAGCCTGATATATGGACATTACACAGATACGCAGTATTTT.

The rearrangement joins TRBV2 to TRBJ2-5; TRBD2 matches at 14 bases. V lost 5 bases and J lost 3; bases outside the gene matches: 5. CDR3 length equals 16 residues. The germline V gene encodes CDR1 SNHLY and CDR2 FYNNEI. The CDR3 is CASSRQGLAGEETQYF. The CDR3 nucleotides are TGTGCCAGCAGTCGCCAGGGACTAGCGGGAGAAGAGACCCAGTACTTC.

This clone was found a few times. The V and J genes are TRBV19 and TRBJ1-4; D possibly corresponds to TRBD1 (6 bases). V lost 5 bases and J lost 0, with 16 bases in between. Germline V gene lookup returns CDR1 LNHDA and CDR2 SQIVND (reference sequence). The CDR3 is made up of 17 amino acids. The CDR3 bases are TGTGCCAGTAGTTCCCAACAGGGCCCCACAACTAATGAAAAACTGTTTTTT. Its protein product is CASSSQQGPTTNEKLFF.

This clone was detected a few times. V gene TRBV7-9 combines with J gene TRBJ2-5; no clear D gene. In germline, CDR1 is SEHNR, CDR2 FQNEAQ (reference sequence). V gave up 3 bases and J gave up 1 base, with 9 bases separating them. The CDR3 covers 14 residues. CDR3 coding DNA: TGTGCCAGCAGCTTTACAGTATCCCAAGAGACCCAGTACTTC. Translated: CASSFTVSQETQYF.

This clone was seen more than once but under ten times. The V gene is TRBV6-5, the J gene TRBJ2-5, with 7 nucleotides matching TRBD2. The CDR3 sequence is 11 residues long. Looked up from germline, CDR1 is MNHEY and CDR2 is SVGAGI. The junction had 3 bases not matched to a gene; V was cut back by 7 bases and J by 7 bases. In DNA, the CDR3 is TGTGCCAGCACTTGGGGGGGGACCCAGTACTTC. Translating it yields CASTWGGTQYF.

In this sample, this clone turned up a few times. The chain links TRBV30 to TRBJ2-7; 10 bases are a match to TRBD1. The V gene's germline CDR1 is GTSNPN and CDR2 SVGIG (reference sequence). The junction had 9 bases not matched to a gene; V was cut back by 5 bases and J by 5 bases. The CDR3 loop spans 14 amino acids. CDR3 coding DNA: TGTGCCTGGGATAGACAGGGGGCGATCCACGAGCAGTACTTC. This codes for CAWDRQGAIHEQYF.

There are a few counts of this clone. The V call is TRBV5-1, the J call TRBJ1-2; D may be TRBD1 (6 bases). V dropped 2 bases and J dropped 12 bases, with 14 bases sitting between them. The CDR3 is 12 residues long. In germline, CDR1 is SGHRS, CDR2 YFSETQ. The CDR3 loop is CASSFRGKADTF. CDR3 in DNA: TGCGCCAGCAGCTTCAGGGGAAAGGCCGACACCTTC. Looking up the rest from reference TRBV5-1 and TRBJ1-2 gives the full variable domain: KAGVTQTPRYLIKTRGQQVTLSCSPISGHRSVSWYQQTPGQGLQFLFEYFSETQRNKGNFPGRFSGRQFSNSRSEMNVSTLELGDSALYLCASSFRGKADTFGSGTRLTVV.

This chain links TRBV7-8 with TRBJ2-3; D ambiguous. Trimming took off 0 bases at V and 5 bases at J, with 6 bases between the two ends. This CDR3 has 13 amino acids. Germline V gene data show CDR1 as SGHVS and CDR2 as FQNEAQ. CDR3 sequence (DNA): TGTGCCAGCAGCTTAGCGCCGGGAGATACGCAGTATTTT. It is translated as CASSLAPGDTQYF.

This clone was observed a few times. V gene TRBV2 combines with J gene TRBJ2-2; D is uncertain. The germline gives CDR1 SNHLY, CDR2 FYNNEI. V lost 7 bases and J 1 base, leaving 13 bases between the germline ends. This CDR3 spans 15 amino acids. Here the CDR3 DNA reads TGTGCCAGCACTCGGAGCGCTCAGAACACCGGGGAGCTGTTTTTT. It is translated as CASTRSAQNTGELFF.

V gene TRBV10-1 combines with J gene TRBJ2-7; 7 nucleotides line up with TRBD2. There are 15 residues in the CDR3. J gave up 1 base and V 1 base, and 4 bases lay outside the gene matches. Germline V lookup: CDR1 WNHNN, CDR2 SYGVQD (reference sequence). CDR3 in amino acids: CASSEWASGSYEQYF. The CDR3 DNA is TGCGCCAGCAGTGAGTGGGCTAGCGGTTCCTACGAGCAGTACTTC.

This clone was seen only a few times. The rearrangement joins TRBV6-6 to TRBJ2-7; tentatively, D is TRBD1 (6 bases). Germline V gives CDR1 MNHNY, CDR2 SVGAGI (reference sequence). The V and J ends lost 6 bases and 7 bases respectively, with 10 bases between them. The CDR3 runs 11 residues. The CDR3 DNA reads TGTGCCAGCAGCTTCCAGGGGGAGCAGTACTTC. Translating it yields CASSFQGEQYF.

CDR3 sequence (DNA): TGCAGCGTCCGGGACAGGAGGAATGAGCAGTTCTTC. Its protein product is CSVRDRRNEQFF. The gene calls are TRBV29-1 and TRBJ2-1; 8 bases match TRBD1. Germline V gene data show CDR1 as SQVTM and CDR2 as ANQGSEA. The CDR3 totals 12 residues. Trimming cost V 6 bases and J 7 bases; bases outside gene matches: 5.

Only a few counts were recorded for this clone. V gene TRBV5-3 combines with J gene TRBJ1-5, with a weak D call TRBD1 (5 bases). TRBV5-3 is an open reading frame whose function is uncertain. V lost 1 base and J 7 bases, leaving 15 bases between the germline ends. This CDR3 has 15 residues. The CDR3 DNA reads as TGTGCCAGAAGCTTGCGGTCGGGGGTTAGGCAGCCCCAGCATTTT. This gives the protein CARSLRSGVRQPQHF.

This clone was detected ten times or more. This chain joins TRBV7-3 and TRBJ2-1, with D possibly being TRBD1 (5 bases). Per the germline V gene, CDR1 is SGHTA and CDR2 is FQGTGA. The CDR3 loop spans 12 amino acids. V lost 4 bases and J lost 9, with 10 bases in between. CDR3 DNA: TGTGCCAGCAGCTCCTACGACAGTGAGCAGTTCTTC. As protein: CASSSYDSEQFF.

This clone was detected only a few times. The genes are TRBV10-1 and TRBJ2-7, with 8 bases lining up with TRBD2. V shed 0 bases and J 4 bases; nucleotides not matched to a gene: 5. This CDR3 has 15 amino acids. Germline V gene sequence: CDR1 WNHNN, CDR2 SYGVQD (reference sequence). The CDR3 protein is CASSESRGAGYEQYF. For the CDR3, the DNA is TGCGCCAGCAGTGAGTCGCGGGGGGCCGGATACGAGCAGTACTTC.

This clone has a handful of counts. The rearrangement uses TRBV4-1 and TRBJ1-2; TRBD1 matches at 7 bases. The V and J ends lost 4 bases and 4 bases, in that order; junction bases with no gene match: 3. Germline CDR1 MGHRA, CDR2 YSYEKL. The CDR3 is 13 residues long. The CDR3 protein is CASSPGDSYGYTF. In DNA form, the CDR3 reads TGCGCCAGCAGCCCAGGGGACAGCTATGGCTACACCTTC.

The genes are TRBV7-3 and TRBJ2-2, with a possible D match to TRBD2 (5 bases). This CDR3 has 15 residues. Per the germline V gene, CDR1 is SGHTA and CDR2 is FQGTGA. Trimming removed 5 bases from V and 0 bases from J, with 10 bases in between. CDR3 residues: CASSNGLANTGELFF. Written as DNA, the CDR3 is TGTGCCAGCAGCAACGGACTGGCGAACACCGGGGAGCTGTTTTTT.

This clone was detected a few times. The chain combines TRBV5-1 with TRBJ1-4; 7 bases line up with TRBD1. CDR1 is SGHRS and CDR2 is YFSETQ in the germline V gene. This CDR3 spans 17 amino acids. After removal of 3 bases from V and 4 bases from J, the junction contained 12 bases not matched to a gene. DNA for the CDR3: TGCGCCAGCAGCTACGGACAGGTCGTAGGGAGTAATGAAAAACTGTTTTTT. This encodes CASSYGQVVGSNEKLFF. Using reference TRBV5-1 and TRBJ1-4 for the parts outside the CDR3, the full variable domain is KAGVTQTPRYLIKTRGQQVTLSCSPISGHRSVSWYQQTPGQGLQFLFEYFSETQRNKGNFPGRFSGRQFSNSRSEMNVSTLELGDSALYLCASSYGQVVGSNEKLFFGSGTQLSVL.

In DNA, the CDR3 is TGTGCTAGTGGCCTCGGTTCAGGGGAAGAGACCCAGTACTTC. It specifies CASGLGSGEETQYF. The gene calls are TRBV12-5 and TRBJ2-5; D possibly corresponds to TRBD1 (6 bases). Germline CDR1 is LGHNT and CDR2 is FRNRAP. Trimming took off 6 bases at V and 3 bases at J, with 14 bases between the two ends. The CDR3 has 14 residues.

This clone was seen only a few times. The chain joins TRBV19 to TRBJ2-7; D unresolved. The CDR3 sequence is 13 residues long. Trimming left V 0 bases short and J 0 bases short, with 3 bases between. Germline V gene lookup returns CDR1 LNHDA and CDR2 SQIVND (reference sequence). The CDR3 region has the DNA TGTGCCAGTAGTATAGACAGCTCCTACGAGCAGTACTTC. It encodes CASSIDSSYEQYF.